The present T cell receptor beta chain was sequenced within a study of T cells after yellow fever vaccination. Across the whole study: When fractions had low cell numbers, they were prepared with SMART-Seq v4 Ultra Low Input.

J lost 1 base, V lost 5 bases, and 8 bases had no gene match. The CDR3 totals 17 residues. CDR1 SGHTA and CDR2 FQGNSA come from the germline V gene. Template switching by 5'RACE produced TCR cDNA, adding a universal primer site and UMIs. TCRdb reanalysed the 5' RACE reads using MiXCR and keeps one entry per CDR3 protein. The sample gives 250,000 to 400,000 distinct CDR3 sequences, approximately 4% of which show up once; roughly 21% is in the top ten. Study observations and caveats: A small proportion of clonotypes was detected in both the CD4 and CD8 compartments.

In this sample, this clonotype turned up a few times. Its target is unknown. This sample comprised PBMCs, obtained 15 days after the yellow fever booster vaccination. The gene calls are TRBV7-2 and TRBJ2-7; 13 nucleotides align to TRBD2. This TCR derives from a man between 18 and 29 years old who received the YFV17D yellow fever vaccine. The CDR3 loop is CASSTTSGGARSYEQYF. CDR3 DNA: TGTGCCAGCAGCACAACTAGCGGGGGGGCCAGGTCCTACGAGCAGTACTTC.